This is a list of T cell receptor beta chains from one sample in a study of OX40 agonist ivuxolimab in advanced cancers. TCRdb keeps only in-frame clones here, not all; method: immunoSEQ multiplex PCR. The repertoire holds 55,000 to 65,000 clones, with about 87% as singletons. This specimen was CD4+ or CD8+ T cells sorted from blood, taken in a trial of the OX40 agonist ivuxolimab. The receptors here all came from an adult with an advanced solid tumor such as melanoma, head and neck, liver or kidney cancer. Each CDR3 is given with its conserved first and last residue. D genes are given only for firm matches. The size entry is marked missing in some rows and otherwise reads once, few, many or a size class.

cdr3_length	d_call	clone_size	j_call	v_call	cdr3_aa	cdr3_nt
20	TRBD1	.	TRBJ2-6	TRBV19	CASSLNAGQGSRSGANVLTF	TGTGCCAGTAGTCTTAATGCGGGACAGGGCTCGCGGTCTGGGGCCAACGTCCTGACTTTC
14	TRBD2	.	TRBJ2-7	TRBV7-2	CASSLTGLVYEQYF	TGTGCCAGCAGCTTAACGGGACTAGTTTACGAGCAGTACTTC
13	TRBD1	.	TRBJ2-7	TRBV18	CASSQITGDEQYF	TGTGCCAGCTCACAGATAACAGGGGACGAGCAGTACTTC
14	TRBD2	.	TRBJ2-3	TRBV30	CAWSGSGSRGTQYF	TGTGCCTGGAGTGGCAGCGGGAGTAGGGGTACGCAGTATTTT
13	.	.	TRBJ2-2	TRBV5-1	CASSFSRTGELFF	TGCGCCAGCAGCTTTAGCCGCACCGGGGAGCTGTTTTTT
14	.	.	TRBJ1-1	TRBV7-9	CASSLVKGSMGAFF	TGTGCCAGCAGCTTAGTTAAGGGGTCTATGGGAGCTTTCTTT
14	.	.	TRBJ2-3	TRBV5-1	CASSLVRSTDTQYF	TGCGCCAGCAGCTTGGTTAGGAGCACAGATACGCAGTATTTT
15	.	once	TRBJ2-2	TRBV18	CASSPSRGQSGELFF	TGTGCCAGCTCACCGTCTCGGGGGCAATCCGGGGAGCTGTTTTTT
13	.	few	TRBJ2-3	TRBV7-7	CASSDRHGDTQYF	TGTGCTAGCAGCGACCGCCACGGGGATACGCAGTATTTT
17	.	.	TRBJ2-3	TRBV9	CASSAPGERPSTDTQYF	TGTGCCAGCAGCGCCCCTGGCGAGCGGCCTAGCACAGATACGCAGTATTTT
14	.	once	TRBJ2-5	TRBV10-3	CAISESKGKETQYF	TGTGCCATCAGTGAGTCGAAGGGAAAAGAGACCCAGTACTTC
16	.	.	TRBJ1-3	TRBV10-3	CAISENAGFSGNTIYF	TGTGCCATCAGTGAGAACGCTGGCTTCTCTGGAAACACCATATATTTT
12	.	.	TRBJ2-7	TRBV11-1	CASSLRTNEQYF	TGTGCCAGCAGCTTAAGAACAAACGAGCAGTACTTC
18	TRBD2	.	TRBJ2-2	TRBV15	CATSSYGLAGANTGELFF	TGTGCCACCAGCAGCTACGGACTAGCGGGTGCTAACACCGGGGAGCTGTTTTTT
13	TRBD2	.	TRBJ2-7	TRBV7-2	CASRAGTNYEQYF	TGTGCCAGCAGGGCCGGGACTAACTACGAGCAGTACTTC
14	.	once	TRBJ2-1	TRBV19	CASSIGGPTHEQFF	TGTGCCAGTAGTATTGGGGGCCCTACCCATGAGCAGTTCTTC
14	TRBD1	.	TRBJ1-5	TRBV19	CASRTGTENQPQHF	TGTGCCAGTAGAACCGGGACAGAGAATCAGCCCCAGCATTTT